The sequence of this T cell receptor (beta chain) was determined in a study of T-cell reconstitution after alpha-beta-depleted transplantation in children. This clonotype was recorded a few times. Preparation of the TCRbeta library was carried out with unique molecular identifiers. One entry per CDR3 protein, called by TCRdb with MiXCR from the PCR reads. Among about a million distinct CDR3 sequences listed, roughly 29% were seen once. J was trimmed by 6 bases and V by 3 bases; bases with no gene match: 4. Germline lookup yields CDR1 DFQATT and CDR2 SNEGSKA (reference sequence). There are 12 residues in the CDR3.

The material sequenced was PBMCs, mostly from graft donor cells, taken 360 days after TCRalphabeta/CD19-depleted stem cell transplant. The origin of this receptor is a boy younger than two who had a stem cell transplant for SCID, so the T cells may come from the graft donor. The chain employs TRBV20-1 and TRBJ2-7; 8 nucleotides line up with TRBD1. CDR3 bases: TGCAGTGCTAGTCAACAGGGGGTCGAGCAGTACTTC. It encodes CSASQQGVEQYF.